This TCR beta chain was identified during a study of identical twins. Study results and limitations: A lower insertion count was a feature of abundant cord blood beta clonotypes, with no such feature in memory repertoires. In zero-insertion analyses, partial confounding could arise from invariant MAIT and iNKT cells.

Germline CDR1 reads SGHRS; CDR2 reads YFSETQ. V was trimmed by 0 bases and J by 8 bases, leaving 15 bases between them. There are 15 residues in the CDR3. Donors were all healthy Caucasians. This clonotype came up a few times. No antigen is known for it. TCRdb itself ran the 5' RACE reads through MiXCR, one entry per CDR3 protein. The data show 500,000 to 550,000 distinct CDR3 sequences, approximately 20% seen once. These same records also appear under a second study, on yellow fever vaccine responses in identical twins.

This clonotype was obtained from a woman younger than 30 in good health. Sequencing input: CD4+ T cells sorted from blood. The J gene is TRBJ2-1, the V gene TRBV5-1; D may be TRBD1 (6 bases). In nucleotides, the CDR3 is TGCGCCAGCAGCTTGGAGGGACATAGCTGGGATGAGCAGTTCTTC. Protein: CASSLEGHSWDEQFF.